A single T cell receptor beta chain is shown here with its context. The antigen is unknown. The method was immunoSEQ multiplex PCR; TCRdb's version includes in-frame clones alone and lacks a portion of them. Among some 2.1 million clones, about 95% were seen once, and the ten largest hold 0.1% to 0.15%. The data are from a study of shared clonotypes between healthy human individuals. Study information: The people who gave samples were two women and a few men aged 18 to 49. Study-level results: Researchers found naive subsets generally carried larger estimated richness than memory subsets. Sample collection involved blood only; tissue repertoires are likely different.

The sample consisted of naive CD4+ T cells sorted from blood. Sample subset: CD45RA+ positively selected. This receptor was obtained from a man younger than 35 in good health.

The CDR3 protein is CASSPGKGDSYEQYF. The CDR3, as DNA: TGTGCCAGTAGCCCCGGAAAGGGTGACTCCTACGAGCAGTACTTC. V gene TRBV19 combines with J gene TRBJ2-7, with no clear D. The CDR3 length is 15 residues. V lost 6 bases and J lost 0, with 15 bases in between. The germline V gene encodes CDR1 LNHDA and CDR2 SQIVND (reference sequence). The whole variable domain, filled in from reference TRBV19 and TRBJ2-7, reads DGGITQSPKYLFRKEGQNVTLSCEQNLNHDAMYWYRQDPGQGLRLIYYSQIVNDFQKGDIAEGYSVSREKKESFPLTVTSAQKNPTAFYLCASSPGKGDSYEQYFGPGTRLTVT.